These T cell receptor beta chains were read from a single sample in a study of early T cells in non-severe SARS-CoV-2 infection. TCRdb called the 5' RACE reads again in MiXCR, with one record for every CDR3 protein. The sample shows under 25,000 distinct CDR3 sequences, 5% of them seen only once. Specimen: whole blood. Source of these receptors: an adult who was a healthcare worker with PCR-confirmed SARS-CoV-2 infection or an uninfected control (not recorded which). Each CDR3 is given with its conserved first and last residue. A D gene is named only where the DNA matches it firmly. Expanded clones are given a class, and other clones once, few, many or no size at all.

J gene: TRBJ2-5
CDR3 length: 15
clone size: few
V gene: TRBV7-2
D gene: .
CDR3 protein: CASSLGGDSFETQYF
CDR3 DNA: TGTGCCAGCAGCTTAGGGGGTGACTCTTTTGAGACCCAGTACTTC

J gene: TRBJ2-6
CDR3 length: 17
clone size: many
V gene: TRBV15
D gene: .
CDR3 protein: CATSRDTAGYGANVLTF
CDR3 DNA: TGTGCCACCAGCAGAGATACAGCAGGGTATGGGGCCAACGTCCTGACTTTC

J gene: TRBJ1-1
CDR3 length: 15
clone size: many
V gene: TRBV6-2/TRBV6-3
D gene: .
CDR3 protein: CASSYRSGENTEAFF
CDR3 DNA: TGTGCCAGCAGTTACCGGTCAGGGGAAAACACTGAAGCTTTCTTT

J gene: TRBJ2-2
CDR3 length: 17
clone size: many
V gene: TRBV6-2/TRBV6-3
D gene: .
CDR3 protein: CASSLTLAREITGELFF
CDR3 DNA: TGTGCCAGCAGTCTCACGTTGGCCAGGGAGATCACCGGGGAGCTGTTTTTT

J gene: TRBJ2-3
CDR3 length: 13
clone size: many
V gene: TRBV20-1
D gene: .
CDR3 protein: CSARDHLTDTQYF
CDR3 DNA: TGCAGTGCTAGAGATCATCTCACAGATACGCAGTATTTT

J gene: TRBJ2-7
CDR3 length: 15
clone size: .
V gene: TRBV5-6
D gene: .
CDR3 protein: CASSLPTTFSGEQYF
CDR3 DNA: TGTGCCAGCAGCTTACCTACAACCTTTAGCGGCGAGCAGTACTTC

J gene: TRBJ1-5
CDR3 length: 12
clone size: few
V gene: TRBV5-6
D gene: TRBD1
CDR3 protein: CASGTGDQPQHF
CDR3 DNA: TGTGCCAGCGGAACAGGGGATCAGCCCCAGCATTTT

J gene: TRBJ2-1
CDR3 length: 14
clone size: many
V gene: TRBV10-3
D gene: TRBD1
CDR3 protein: CAISGTGAYNEQFF
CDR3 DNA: TGTGCCATCAGTGGGACAGGGGCCTACAATGAGCAGTTCTTC

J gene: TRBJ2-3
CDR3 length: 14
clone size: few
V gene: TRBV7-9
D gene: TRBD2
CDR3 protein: CASSPTSGGYTQYF
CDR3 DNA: TGTGCCAGCAGCCCGACTAGCGGGGGTTATACGCAGTATTTT

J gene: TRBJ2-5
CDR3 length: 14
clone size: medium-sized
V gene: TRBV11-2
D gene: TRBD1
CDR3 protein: CASSFGQGGETQYF
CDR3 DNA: TGTGCCAGCAGCTTCGGACAGGGAGGAGAGACCCAGTACTTC

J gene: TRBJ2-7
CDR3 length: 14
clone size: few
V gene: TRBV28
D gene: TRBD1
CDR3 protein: CASSLTGDMAEQYF
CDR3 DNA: TGTGCCAGCAGTTTGACAGGGGACATGGCCGAGCAGTACTTC

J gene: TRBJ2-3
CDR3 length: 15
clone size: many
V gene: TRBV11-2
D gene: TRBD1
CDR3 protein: CASSPRTGGTDTQYF
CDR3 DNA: TGTGCCAGCAGCCCTAGGACAGGAGGCACAGATACGCAGTATTTT

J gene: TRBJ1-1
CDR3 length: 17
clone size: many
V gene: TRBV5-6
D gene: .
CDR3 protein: CASSFRGARLRNTEAFF
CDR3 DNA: TGTGCCAGCAGCTTTAGGGGGGCCAGGCTACGGAACACTGAAGCTTTCTTT

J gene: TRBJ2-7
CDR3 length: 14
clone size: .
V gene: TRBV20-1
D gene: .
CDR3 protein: CSASRASATYEQYF
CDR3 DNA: TGCAGTGCTAGTAGGGCTAGCGCGACCTACGAGCAGTACTTC

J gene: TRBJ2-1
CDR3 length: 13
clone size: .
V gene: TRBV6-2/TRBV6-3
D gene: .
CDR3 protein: CASSYWVGDEQFF
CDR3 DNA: TGTGCCAGCAGTTACTGGGTCGGGGATGAGCAGTTCTTC

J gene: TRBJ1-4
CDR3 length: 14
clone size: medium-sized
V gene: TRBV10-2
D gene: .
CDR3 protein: CASSDTGGNEKLFF
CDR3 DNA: TGCGCCAGCAGTGATACAGGCGGGAATGAAAAACTGTTTTTT

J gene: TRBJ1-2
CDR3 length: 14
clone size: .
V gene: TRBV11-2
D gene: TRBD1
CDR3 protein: CASSLIQGVDGYTF
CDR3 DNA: TGTGCCAGCAGCTTGATACAGGGGGTGGATGGCTACACCTTC